What follows is one T cell receptor beta chain and its context. TCRdb re-called the 5' RACE reads with MiXCR, one entry per CDR3 protein. The sample records about 190,000 distinct CDR3 sequences, 15% to 20% being singletons. The entry originates in a study of identical twins. Germline CDR1 and CDR2: SGHRS and YFSETQ. This CDR3 comprises 16 residues. The germline V and J ends were trimmed by 7 bases and 1 base, with 18 bases remaining between them. These data also formed part of another study, on T cells expressing NK-cell markers. That paper adds: HCMV seropositivity marked seven of the eight sequenced donors; one was seronegative. Each of over 5 donors carried dominant NKG2C+ clonotypes accounting for roughly 1.0-7.0% of CD8+ T cells.

This clonotype originated in a young woman in good health. The sequenced sample consisted of CD8+ T cells sorted from blood. The chain links TRBV5-1 to TRBJ2-1; D is possibly TRBD2 (5 bases). The CDR3 reads CASAPVGVRSYNEQFF. The DNA for the CDR3 is TGCGCCAGCGCACCCGTCGGGGTTCGTTCCTACAATGAGCAGTTCTTC.